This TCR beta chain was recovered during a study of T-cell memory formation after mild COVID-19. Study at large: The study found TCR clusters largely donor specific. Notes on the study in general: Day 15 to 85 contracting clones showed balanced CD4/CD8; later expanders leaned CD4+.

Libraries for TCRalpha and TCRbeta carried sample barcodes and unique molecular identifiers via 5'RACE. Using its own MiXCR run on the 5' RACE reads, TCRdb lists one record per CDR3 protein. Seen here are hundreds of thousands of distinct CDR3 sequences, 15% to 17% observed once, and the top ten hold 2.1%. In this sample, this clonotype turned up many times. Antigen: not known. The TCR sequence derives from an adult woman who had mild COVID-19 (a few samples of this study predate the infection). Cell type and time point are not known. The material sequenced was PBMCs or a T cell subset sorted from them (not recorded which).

The CDR3 reads CASSLGHRDRGKTGELFF. The CDR3 DNA reads TGCGCCAGCAGCTTGGGACACCGGGACAGGGGAAAAACCGGGGAGCTGTTTTTT. This chain links TRBV5-1 with TRBJ2-2; 10 nucleotides line up with TRBD1. The CDR3 length is 18 residues. Germline lookup yields CDR1 SGHRS and CDR2 YFSETQ. After removal of 0 bases from V and 5 bases from J, the junction contained 10 bases not matched to a gene.